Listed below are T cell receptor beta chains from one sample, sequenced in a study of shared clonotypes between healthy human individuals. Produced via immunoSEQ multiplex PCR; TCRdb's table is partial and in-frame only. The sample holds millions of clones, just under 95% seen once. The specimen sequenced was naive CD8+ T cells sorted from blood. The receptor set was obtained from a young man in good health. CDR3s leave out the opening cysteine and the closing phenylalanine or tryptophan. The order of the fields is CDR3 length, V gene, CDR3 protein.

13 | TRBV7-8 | ASSLPGLGTDTQY
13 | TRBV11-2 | ASSDSRVLNTEAF
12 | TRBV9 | ASSVHGGDNEQF
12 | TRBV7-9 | ASSSSDGSYEQY
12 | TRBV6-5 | ASSYLLSYNEQF
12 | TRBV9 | ASGPTSGSYEQY
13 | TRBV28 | ASSLIGSSYNEQF
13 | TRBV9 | ASSVGWGPSYEQY
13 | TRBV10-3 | AISEVDLWTGEQY
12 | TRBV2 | ASSVGISGNTIY
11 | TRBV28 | ASRRDSYEKLF
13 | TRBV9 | ASSVDETGGSPLH
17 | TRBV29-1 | SVELRDPSGGTIYNEQF
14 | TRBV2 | ASSGRQYLGTDTQY
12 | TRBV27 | ASSLSAGLNEQF
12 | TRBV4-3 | ASSQGQGINEQY
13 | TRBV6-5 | ASSPGQVESYEQY
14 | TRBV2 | ASSEDGQSIHYGYT
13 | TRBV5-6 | ASIPHILSYNEQF
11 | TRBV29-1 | SVEDWANTEAF
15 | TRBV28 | ASSSPRPVWSNYGYT
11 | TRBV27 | ASSFQGSYGYT
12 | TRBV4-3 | ASSLGLGGYEQY
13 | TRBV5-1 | ASSQSTGGRYEQY
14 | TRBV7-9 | ASSSLQGPHYNEQF
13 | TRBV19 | ASSIGNAGATEQY
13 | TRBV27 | ASSLQRGAPDTQY
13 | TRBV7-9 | ASSPGDSSYNEQF
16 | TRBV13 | ASSLNEGQGFSPSGYT
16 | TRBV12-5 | ASGFLAGYLSGANVLT
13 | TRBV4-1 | ASSQVAAGGNTIY
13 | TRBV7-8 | ASSYSQGAVLEQY
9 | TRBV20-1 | SAGYSDGYT
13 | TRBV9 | ASSVEAGGTDTQY
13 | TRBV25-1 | ASSEVGPLASEQY
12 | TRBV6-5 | ASSSGQTNTEAF
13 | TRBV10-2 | ASSGGLANTGELF
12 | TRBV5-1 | ASSSSGTNEKLF
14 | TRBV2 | ASSESGGATNEKLF
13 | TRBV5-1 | ASSFRGGDSYEQY
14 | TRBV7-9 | ASSLPQREGGNEQF
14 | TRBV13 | ASSSSSGDNTGELF
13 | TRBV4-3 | ASSQGLASSYEQY
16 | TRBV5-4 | ASSSKSLRGGQGEKLF
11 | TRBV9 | ASSPTTTGELF
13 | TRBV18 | ASSSAGTAYYEQY
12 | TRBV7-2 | ASRLAGRYNEQF
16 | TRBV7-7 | ASSREEDYILETTHHL
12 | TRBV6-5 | ASSEGQGNYGYT
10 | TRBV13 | ASSLGRGEQF
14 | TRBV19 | ARRAGKQSGANVLT
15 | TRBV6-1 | ASSEHRLAGPSYEQY
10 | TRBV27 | ASSSQSYEQY
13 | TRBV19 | ASSNDTYSYNEQF
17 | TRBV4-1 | ASTFLQGQAGGPAYEQY